This TCR beta chain appears in the sequencing data of a study of response to subunit inactivated influenza vaccine. Germline V CDR1 and CDR2: KGHSH, LQKENI. CDR3 size: 13 residues. V lost 3 bases and J lost 2; bases outside the gene matches: 1. This clonotype showed up many times. TCRdb reprocessed the RT-PCR reads via MiXCR and lists one record per CDR3 protein. The table includes roughly 290,000 distinct CDR3 sequences, 21% detected once. Source: PBMCs from blood, taken less than 22 months after vaccination. This clonotype was obtained from a man aged 50-75 years who received an inactivated influenza vaccine. The chain employs TRBV18 and TRBJ2-7, with 7 bases aligning to TRBD1. CDR3 amino acids: CASSPGTAYEQYF. CDR3 coding DNA: TGTGCCAGCTCACCCGGGACAGCCTACGAGCAGTACTTC.